This T cell receptor beta chain was identified in a study of cytomegalovirus exposure and HLA in healthy donors. CDR3 length: 17 residues. Germline CDR1 reads GTSNPN; CDR2 reads SVGIG (reference sequence). The V gene end was trimmed by 1 base and the J gene end by 4 bases; junction bases not matched to a gene: 10. With 60 Vbeta and 13 Jbeta primers, the PCR was carried out. Using immunoSEQ multiplex PCR, the repertoire was profiled, and TCRdb retains in-frame clones only, with some absent. Recorded here are roughly 88,000 clones; the top ten clones represent 15%. The chain employs TRBV30 and TRBJ1-1, with 12 bases lining up with TRBD1. Sequences were obtained from PBMCs. The clonotype was recovered from a man aged 45 to 65 in good health and CMV-seropositive. CDR3 region: CAWSGAGQGASGTEAFF. Written as DNA, the CDR3 is TGTGCCTGGAGTGGGGCGGGACAGGGGGCATCGGGCACTGAAGCTTTCTTT. The variable domain in full, with the rest retrieved from reference TRBV30 and TRBJ1-1, is SQTIHQWPATLVQPVGSPLSLECTVEGTSNPNLYWYRQAAGRGLQLLFYSVGIGQISSEVPQNLSASRPQDRQFILSSKKLLLSDSGFYLCAWSGAGQGASGTEAFFGQGTRLTVV.